This T cell receptor (beta chain) was found in a study of molecular identifiers for immune sequencing clone quantification (dated by TCRdb to 2017 to 2018). About the investigation overall: For a replicate experiment, RNA from roughly 18,000 or 92,000 naive CD8 T cells was divided into five aliquots, and four of the five aliquots were sequenced. This methods study benchmarked molecular-identifier clustering-based TCR repertoire sequencing (MIDCIRS) and TCR RNA copy counting, using CD8 T cells to do so.

In this sample, this clonotype turned up many times. The clone's antigen remains unknown. No per-base quality is available; no much larger clone lies one base away. From cysteine to phenylalanine, the CDR3 is 15 amino acids long. Just the 45-base CDR3 DNA is kept, in frame starting at base 1. Here V drops 0 bases and J drops 3 bases, and the junction holds 5 bases not matched to any gene. The germline V gene specifies MNHEY as CDR1 and SVGAGI as CDR2. General conclusions and limits of the study: Identical TCR molecules sharing a barcode could cause highly expanded clone sizes to be underestimated. Modeling estimated roughly 3.2 recovered TCR RNA copies per cell, compared with about 9.3 by digital PCR, which implies around 33% capture efficiency. Without barcode sub-clustering, chimeric consensus sequences inflated TCR diversity; chimeras reached as high as 47%. Spiked-in Jurkat TCR RNA (about ten copies' worth), which is not part of the donor repertoire, was contained in the naive libraries. Spiked-in Jurkat TCR RNA equal to a single cell's worth was reported to be detectable even within one million naive CD8 T cells. In CMV-specific effector cells, clones with more than 20 RNA copies contained over 99% of molecules, whereas in naive cells such clones contained under 1% of molecules.

Library method: PCR. The sample was run on an Illumina HiSeq 4000. Bulk TCR libraries were prepared as previously described, using TCR primers listed in Table S5. Total RNA was purified with the Qiagen AllPrep DNA/RNA kit. Before analysis, reads from multiple sequencing runs of one library were combined. The authors' pipeline ran thus. Reads were retained only if their TCR constant sequence matched exactly, and those retained reads were trimmed to 150 nt and grouped according to their 12-nt molecular barcodes. Reads in each barcode group were sub-clustered using a 15% Levenshtein threshold, and a quality-weighted consensus sequence was built for each RNA molecule. Non-functional sequences were excluded, and lower-count sequences lying one edit away from another sequence were also excluded. Barcode sub-clusters with fewer than 20% of the maximum read count were removed, based on fitting two negative binomial distributions. The public reads were reprocessed in TCRdb via fastp at Q25 and MiXCR, keeping in-frame beta chains. CDR3 protein sequences are deduplicated, and each keeps its most common genes and DNA. The V and J calls, along with clone size, are taken from TCRdb and not from the paper's own processing. The sample contains under 650,000 distinct CDR3 sequences, about 20% of them found a single time. The ten largest clonotypes hold roughly 0.83% of the sample.

Libraries of naive CD8 T cells were built from anywhere between roughly 19,000 and 1,000,000 sorted cells, with 10%, 30% or 50% of the purified RNA used. Naive CD8 T cells were FACS-sorted as CD8+CD4-CCR7+CD45RA+ on a BD FACSAria II into RLT Plus buffer. Approximately 9 TCR copies' worth of Jurkat RNA were spiked into roughly 19,000-1,000,000 naive CD8 T cell samples to test detection sensitivity. Enrichment of CD8 T cells was performed with RosetteSep CD8+ T Cell Enrichment Cocktail and Ficoll-Paque, after which ACK red cell lysis was carried out. Sequences were obtained from naive CD8+ T cells from blood, with Jurkat cell RNA spiked in. Reading the label with the study, this specimen's cell subset or site is: FACS-sorted CD8+CD4-CCR7+CD45RA+ naive T cells. Recombination connected TRBV6-5 to TRBJ2-7; 7 bases in between match TRBD1. The TCR comes from a human donor in good health. Some libraries in this study had Jurkat cell RNA spiked in. This receptor has the CDR3 CASSYSIGTVYEQYF. The sequenced DNA is TGTGCCAGCAGTTACTCGATTGGGACAGTCTACGAGCAGTACTTC.